This T cell receptor beta chain originates from a study of cytomegalovirus exposure and HLA in healthy donors. The PCR employed 60 Vbeta primers together with 13 Jbeta primers. Generated by immunoSEQ multiplex PCR, the TCRdb table keeps only in-frame clones and is missing some. The sample has fewer than 180,000 clones, about 60% seen once. Findings and limits, study-wide: Reportedly, HLA-A and HLA-B alleles of most subjects were accurately predicted from TCR beta.

Remarks on this clone: What it binds is not known.

The V end lost 0 bases, the J end lost 2 bases, and 10 bases lay between the germline ends. The CDR3 contains 15 residues. Per the germline V gene, CDR1 is LNHNV and CDR2 is YYDKDF (reference sequence). Sequenced material: PBMCs. This sequence joins TRBV15 and TRBJ1-1; D is possibly TRBD1 (5 bases). The TCR originated in a woman aged 55-75 years in good health and CMV-seropositive. CDR3 sequence reads: CATSRDLGVNTEAFF. For the CDR3, the DNA is TGTGCCACCAGCAGAGATTTAGGGGTCAACACTGAAGCTTTCTTT.